Listed below are T cell receptor beta chains from one sample, sequenced in a study of blood T cell repertoires in COVID-19. Using immunoSEQ multiplex PCR, the repertoire was profiled, and TCRdb retains in-frame clones only, with some absent. This sample has about 160,000 clones, with less than 85% found just once. The sample was PBMCs or T cells enriched from blood (not recorded which). These receptors all come from a man aged 55-75 years who had recovered from COVID-19. Both conserved end residues are part of each CDR3. The D gene is left open where the match is weak. Size is stated for part of the rows, as once, few or many counts, or as a class when the clone is expanded.

TRBJ1-4 | TRBV6-5 | once | TRBD1 | TGTGCCAGCAGTTACTCGGGACAGGGGGATAATGAAAAACTGTTTTTT | CASSYSGQGDNEKLFF
TRBJ1-1 | TRBV27 | - | - | TGTGCCAGCAGTTTATGGGGAGGCACCCGAAGTATAACGGTAAACACTGAAGCTTTCTTT | CASSLWGGTRSITVNTEAFF
TRBJ1-6 | TRBV3-1/TRBV3-2 | - | TRBD1 | TGTGCCAGCAGCCCTAACCAGGGGGTTGCGGATTCACCCCTCCACTTT | CASSPNQGVADSPLHF
TRBJ1-6 | TRBV5-1 | - | - | TGCGCCAGCAGCTTAGACAGAACTAATTCACCCCTCCACTTT | CASSLDRTNSPLHF
TRBJ2-3 | TRBV24-1 | - | TRBD2 | TGTGCCACCAGTGTGACTAGCGGGAGTACAGATACGCAGTATTTT | CATSVTSGSTDTQYF
TRBJ2-1 | TRBV7-2 | - | TRBD2 | TGTGCCAGCAGCTTAGCCACTAGCGGGGGAGCCTACAATGAGCAGTTCTTC | CASSLATSGGAYNEQFF
TRBJ1-5 | TRBV5-6 | - | - | TGTGCCAGCAGCTTGGATCGGGGGGGCAATCAGCCCCAGCATTTT | CASSLDRGGNQPQHF
TRBJ2-1 | TRBV6-6 | - | TRBD1 | TGTGCCAGCACAGGGGGCTTTAACAATGAGCAGTTCTTC | CASTGGFNNEQFF
TRBJ1-2 | TRBV28 | few | - | TGTGCCAGCAGCTCATATTCCCACGGGGGAAGTACCTTC | CASSSYSHGGSTF
TRBJ2-7 | TRBV5-1 | - | TRBD1 | TGCGCCAGCAGCTTTGGCGGGACAGGGGTCTACGAGCAGTACTTC | CASSFGGTGVYEQYF
TRBJ2-7 | TRBV18 | once | TRBD2 | TGTGCCAGCTCACCGCCAAGCGGGAGAGTAGCCTACGAGCAGTACTTC | CASSPPSGRVAYEQYF
TRBJ2-1 | TRBV19 | - | TRBD1 | TGTGCTACGGGCGGACAGGGTGGTCATGAGCAGTTCTTC | CATGGQGGHEQFF
TRBJ1-4 | TRBV5-6 | few | - | TGTGCCAGCAGCTTGTCTACAGAACCAACTAATGAAAAACTGTTTTTT | CASSLSTEPTNEKLFF
TRBJ2-3 | TRBV7-3 | - | - | TGTGCCAGCAGCTTAAGCAAGTCAGGGGGGTATACGCAGTATTTT | CASSLSKSGGYTQYF